These 22 T cell receptor beta chains share one sample of origin, sequenced in a study of type 1 and type 2 diabetes patients. PCR was run on genomic DNA. The TCR beta CDR3 region was amplified using 30 forward and 13 reverse primers. MiXCR, applied by TCRdb to the multiplex PCR reads, yields one record per CDR3 protein. The table has about 290,000 distinct CDR3 sequences, roughly 50% seen once. The sample comprised peripheral blood mononuclear cells (PBMCs). The receptors come from a man between 18 and 29 years old with type 2 diabetes.

The chain is built from TRBV15 and TRBJ2-1, with 11 nucleotides matching TRBD2. With V trimmed by 6 bases and J by 4 bases, 5 bases remained unmatched. CDR3 length: 15 amino acids. Germline loops: CDR1 LNHNV, CDR2 YYDKDF (reference sequence). CDR3 sequence (DNA): TGTGCCACCAGGGGTAGCGGGGGGGTTTACAATGAGCAGTTCTTC. It yields the protein CATRGSGGVYNEQFF.

This clonotype was counted only a few times. The V and J genes are TRBV19 and TRBJ2-7; perhaps TRBD2 as D (6 bases). Germline CDR1 LNHDA, CDR2 SQIVND (reference sequence). The length of the CDR3 is 15 residues. Trimming shortened V by 4 bases and J by 0 bases, and 13 bases separated the two germline ends. CDR3 DNA: TGTGCCAGTAGTACCTCGGGGGACCCCTCCTACGAGCAGTACTTC. Encoded protein: CASSTSGDPSYEQYF. Full variable domain (outside the CDR3, taken from reference TRBV19 and TRBJ2-7): DGGITQSPKYLFRKEGQNVTLSCEQNLNHDAMYWYRQDPGQGLRLIYYSQIVNDFQKGDIAEGYSVSREKKESFPLTVTSAQKNPTAFYLCASSTSGDPSYEQYFGPGTRLTVT.

The gene calls are TRBV13 and TRBJ2-3, with D perhaps matching TRBD2 (6 bases). The CDR3 is 12 amino acids. CDR1 is PRHDT and CDR2 is FYEKMQ in the germline V gene (reference sequence). V lost 6 bases, J lost 7 bases, and 11 bases lay in between. As DNA, the CDR3 is TGTGCCAGCAGTACGACTAGTTATACGCAGTATTTT. Translated, it gives CASSTTSYTQYF.

V usage is TRBV20-1 and J usage is TRBJ2-5; 8 bases line up with TRBD2. CDR3 length: 16 amino acids. Germline V gene data show CDR1 as DFQATT and CDR2 as SNEGSKA (reference sequence). Trimming removed 0 bases from V and 5 bases from J; junction bases left unmatched: 11. Written as DNA, the CDR3 is TGCAGTGCTAGAGATCGGGGGGGACCCCCTGGGGAGACCCAGTACTTC. Its translation is CSARDRGGPPGETQYF.

The chain recombines TRBV6-5 with TRBJ1-4; D is uncertain. V dropped 2 bases and J dropped 2 bases, with 12 bases sitting between them. Germline loops: CDR1 MNHEY, CDR2 SVGAGI. The CDR3 consists of 16 residues. For the CDR3, the DNA is TGTGCCAGCAGTTACGGCGTGAGGCCCACTAATGAAAAACTGTTTTTT. Its translation: CASSYGVRPTNEKLFF.

The chain joins TRBV9 to TRBJ2-1; D is uncertain. Looked up from germline, CDR1 is SGDLS and CDR2 is YYNGEE. The CDR3 has 14 amino acids. The germline V and J ends were trimmed by 0 bases and 9 bases, with 13 bases remaining between them. CDR3 region: CASSVGPGAPEQFF. In nucleotides, the CDR3 is TGTGCCAGCAGCGTAGGCCCAGGTGCACCTGAGCAGTTCTTC.

The V gene is TRBV12-3 or TRBV12-4, the J gene TRBJ2-7; weak D call: TRBD1 (6 bases). The CDR3 has 14 residues. V was cut by 3 bases and J by 6 bases, with 15 bases left in between. CDR3 DNA: TGTGCCAGCAGTTTTCCGGGACAATCGGCCGAGCAGTACTTC. Translating it yields CASSFPGQSAEQYF.

This clonotype turned up a few times. The V gene is TRBV15, the J gene TRBJ2-7; no reliable D call. The germline gives CDR1 LNHNV, CDR2 YYDKDF (reference sequence). CDR3 length equals 16 residues. Trimming cost V 0 bases and J 6 bases, with 18 bases left between them. The CDR3 is CATSREGWNIAAEQYF. The CDR3 coding sequence is TGTGCCACCAGCAGAGAGGGGTGGAATATTGCCGCCGAGCAGTACTTC.

This chain joins TRBV20-1 and TRBJ1-5; possibly TRBD1 for D (5 bases). The germline gives CDR1 DFQATT, CDR2 SNEGSKA (reference sequence). Deletions cut 1 base from V and 6 bases from J, with 16 bases between. This CDR3 is 15 amino acids long. The CDR3 DNA reads as TGCAGTGCTAGAGGAGGGACGGACGACAGTCAGCCCCAGCATTTT. Translation gives CSARGGTDDSQPQHF.

In its sample, this clonotype was seen a few times. The V and J genes are TRBV20-1 and TRBJ1-1, with D unresolved. V shed 5 bases and J shed 3 bases, with 7 bases lying between them. Looked up from germline, CDR1 is DFQATT and CDR2 is SNEGSKA (reference sequence). The CDR3 is 11 residues long. DNA for the CDR3: TGCAGTGCTTTTAGGGACACTGAAGCTTTCTTT. This encodes CSAFRDTEAFF.

This chain links TRBV7-9 with TRBJ2-7; D possibly uses TRBD1 or TRBD2 (5 bases each). Trimming cost V 4 bases and J 2 bases, with 9 bases left between them. Germline-derived CDR1 and CDR2 are SEHNR and FQNEAQ (reference sequence). This CDR3 is 13 amino acids long. CDR3 sequence: CASSSRDAYEQYF. The CDR3 DNA follows: TGTGCCAGCAGCTCCCGGGACGCCTACGAGCAGTACTTC.

V is TRBV30 and J is TRBJ2-5; D not certain. Per the germline V gene, CDR1 is GTSNPN and CDR2 is SVGIG (reference sequence). V was clipped by 0 bases and J by 5 bases, with 10 bases between them. CDR3 length equals 13 residues. CDR3 bases: TGTGCCTGGAGTGTCGGGCTAGAGGAGACCCAGTACTTC. Protein: CAWSVGLEETQYF.

This clonotype was detected a few times. This chain uses TRBV20-1 with TRBJ1-1, with D perhaps matching TRBD1 (6 bases). This CDR3 contains 11 residues. Germline assignment: CDR1 DFQATT and CDR2 SNEGSKA (reference sequence). V shed 6 bases and J shed 7 bases, with 12 bases lying between them. The DNA for the CDR3 is TGCAGTGCCAGGGACACCCATGAAGCTTTCTTT. Translated: CSARDTHEAFF.

The rearrangement uses TRBV20-1 and TRBJ1-2; 9 nucleotides agree with TRBD1. CDR1 and CDR2 from the germline V gene are DFQATT and SNEGSKA (reference sequence). This CDR3 is built from 16 residues. V dropped 1 base and J dropped 1; count of bases not matched to a gene: 7. The CDR3 is CSARARRDRDNYGYTF. The CDR3 DNA follows: TGCAGTGCTAGAGCTCGCCGGGACAGGGATAACTATGGCTACACCTTC.

The chain has TRBV2 and TRBJ1-6; 7 nucleotides match TRBD1. The CDR3 sequence is 14 residues long. V trimming: 7 bases; J trimming: 9 bases; junction bases outside the gene matches: 9. Germline V lookup: CDR1 SNHLY, CDR2 FYNNEI. The CDR3 region has the DNA TGTGCCAGCAACCCGACAGGGTTAGGTTCACCCCTCCACTTT. The encoded protein is CASNPTGLGSPLHF.

The chain joins TRBV19 to TRBJ2-1, with 8 bases lining up with TRBD2. This CDR3 spans 15 amino acids. The germline V gene encodes CDR1 LNHDA and CDR2 SQIVND (reference sequence). Germline trimming cut 4 bases from V and 5 bases from J; bases unmatched to any gene: 7. CDR3 in amino acids: CASSTYSGEDNEQFF. Here the CDR3 DNA reads TGTGCCAGTAGTACCTATAGCGGGGAGGACAATGAGCAGTTCTTC.

Only a few counts were recorded for this clonotype. The chain combines TRBV7-2 with TRBJ2-6; D possibly uses TRBD1 or TRBD2 (6 bases each). Trimming removed 6 bases at V and 0 bases at J, with 21 bases between. The CDR3 runs 19 residues. In germline, CDR1 is SGHTA, CDR2 FQGNSA. In nucleotides, the CDR3 is TGTGCCAGCAGGGGGGACCTGGTCGGGGGCTTCTCTGGGGCCAACGTCCTGACTTTC. Encoded protein: CASRGDLVGGFSGANVLTF.

This chain joins TRBV13 and TRBJ1-2; D ambiguous. This CDR3 is 13 amino acids long. Trimming removed 5 bases from V and 0 bases from J, with 7 bases in between. Germline CDR1 PRHDT, CDR2 FYEKMQ (reference sequence). The CDR3 nucleotides read TGTGCCAGCAGCCAATTAACTAACTATGGCTACACCTTC. Translated, it gives CASSQLTNYGYTF.

This sequence joins TRBV7-2 and TRBJ1-6; D gene ambiguous. The germline V and J ends were trimmed by 4 bases and 11 bases, with 12 bases remaining between them. The CDR3 consists of 13 residues. Germline-derived CDR1 and CDR2 are SGHTA and FQGNSA. The CDR3 loop is CASSSTGPTPLHF. The CDR3 nucleotides read TGTGCCAGCAGCTCCACCGGGCCAACACCCCTCCACTTT. Variable domain in full (rest from reference TRBV7-2 and TRBJ1-6): GAGVSQSPSNKVTEKGKDVELRCDPISGHTALYWYRQSLGQGLEFLIYFQGNSAPDKSGLPSDRFSAERTGGSVSTLTIQRTQQEDSAVYLCASSSTGPTPLHFGNGTRLTVT.

This clonotype occurred a few times. The chain is built from TRBV19 and TRBJ2-2; D not certain. Looked up from germline, CDR1 is LNHDA and CDR2 is SQIVND (reference sequence). The CDR3 spans 14 residues. V lost 5 bases, J lost 2 bases, and 9 bases lay in between. CDR3 sequence: CASSYDSNTGELFF. CDR3 in DNA: TGTGCCAGTAGTTATGACTCAAACACCGGGGAGCTGTTTTTT.

As concerns this clonotype: At one boundary the junction diverges from the germline segment, which might be a read error. V gene TRBV2 combines with J gene TRBJ2-5; the D gene is possibly TRBD2 (5 bases). CDR1 is SNHLY, CDR2 FYNNEI, per germline. The length of the CDR3 is 13 residues. In DNA, the CDR3 is TGTGCCAGCTTCGCGGGCATCCAAGAGGCCCAGTACTTC. Its protein is CASFAGIQEAQYF.

The V call is TRBV9, the J call TRBJ2-5; no firm D call. Germline CDR1 SGDLS, CDR2 YYNGEE. V was cut by 3 bases and J by 0 bases, with 6 bases left in between. This CDR3 comprises 13 residues. For the CDR3, the DNA is TGTGCCAGCAGCGGCAATTACCAAGAGACCCAGTACTTC. Protein sequence: CASSGNYQETQYF.